The 4 T cell receptor beta chains listed next were all sequenced from one sample in a study of tissue T cells after allogeneic stem cell transplantation. Sequencing was performed with immunoSEQ multiplex PCR; in TCRdb, only in-frame clones are kept and a portion is missing. The data show more than 45,000 clones, around 70% seen once. Sequenced input: sorted cells pooled from one or two spleens. The receptors were gathered from a pool of C57BL/6 mice in good health.

On this clone: Mouse gene names and germline throughout. The read ends 1 residue before the CDR3 terminus; that terminus is restored from the germline J gene. This chain joins TRBV3 and TRBJ2-2, with 10 nucleotides matching TRBD2. Per the germline V gene, CDR1 is SNHLY and CDR2 is FYNGKV (reference sequence). V shed 5 bases and J 2 bases; nucleotides not matched to a gene: 5. The CDR3 contains 16 residues. The CDR3 loop is CASSPRTGGNTGQLYF. The CDR3 DNA, read in part, is TGTGCCAGCAGCCCTCGGACTGGGGGTAACACCGGGCAGCTCTAC.

Remarks on this clone: Germline and genes here are mouse. The read finishes 1 residue shy of the CDR3 end, and the germline J gene is used to complete it. V gene TRBV14 combines with J gene TRBJ2-4; no firm D call. Trimming shortened V by 0 bases and J by 1 base, and 3 bases separated the two germline ends. The CDR3 has 13 amino acids. From germline, CDR1 is SGHDT and CDR2 FRDEAV. CDR3 amino acids: CASSFWGQNTLYF. The covered CDR3 bases are TGTGCCAGCAGTTTCTGGGGTCAAAACACCTTGTAC.

Remarks on this clone: Gene names are mouse gene names. The CDR3 is cut off 1 residue early in the read; its end comes from the germline J gene. The chain is built from TRBV12-1 and TRBJ1-4; D is perhaps TRBD1 (6 bases). The CDR3 spans 15 residues. V shed 2 bases and J shed 0 bases, with 9 bases lying between them. Germline CDR1 is SGHSN and CDR2 is HYEKVE. CDR3 protein: CASSPQGISNERLFF. The sequenced CDR3 bases are TGTGCCAGCTCTCCGCAGGGGATTTCCAACGAAAGATTATTT.

This clone was counted a few times. One end of the junction does not line up with germline, which may come from a read error. Each gene name is a mouse one. The read ends 1 residue early relative to the CDR3; the germline J gene fills the gap. This chain links TRBV20 with TRBJ1-3; 7 nucleotides align to TRBD1. Germline CDR1 is GFQATS and CDR2 is STVNSAI. The CDR3 extends over 13 amino acids. The sequenced part of the CDR3 DNA is TGCGGGGGGACAGAAAATTCTGGAAATACGCTCTAT. It yields the protein CGGTENSGNTLY. The whole CDR3 region reads CGGTENSGNTLYF.